This T cell receptor beta chain was identified in a study of neoadjuvant nivolumab and ipilimumab in lung cancer (TCRdb year 2020). The study in broad terms: Intravenous nivolumab was dosed at 3 mg/kg on days 1, 15 and 29, and in the combination arm ipilimumab 1 mg/kg was added on day 1 only. The primary trial endpoint was the major pathologic response (MPR) rate in the intention-to-treat population in each study arm. A total of 45 or so patients with operable NSCLC were treated in the trial, with about 23 randomized to nivolumab monotherapy and roughly 21 randomized to nivolumab plus ipilimumab. TCR repertoires in pretherapy (baseline) peripheral blood were compared with TCR repertoires in tumors resected at surgery after neoadjuvant immune checkpoint blockade. Matched pretherapy and resected tumor pairs were analyzed for seven patients: four treated with nivolumab and three with nivolumab plus ipilimumab.

Library method: the immunoSEQ multiplex PCR assay. In the source study's methods: Repertoires were summarized by richness and clonality, and significantly expanded and contracted clones were identified between pre- and post-therapy samples. TCRdb holds this immuneACCESS table with in-frame rearrangements only. Some clones are missing; in checked studies, unresolved V genes explain under half, and the rest has no known cause. V and J calls and clone size are given by that table; D and trimming were obtained from the DNA. The sample data list some 28,000 clones, and 75% to 85% of these were observed just once. The top ten constitute 5.1% of the sample. The meaning of the sample's time point label: at surgical resection after neoadjuvant nivolumab +/- ipilimumab. Samples were obtained from the phase 2 randomized NEOSTAR trial, in which neoadjuvant nivolumab or nivolumab plus ipilimumab followed by surgery was tested in operable NSCLC.

The CDR3 runs 13 amino acids, cysteine and phenylalanine included. Left in the record is the CDR3 DNA by itself, 39 bases read in frame from the first base. CDR1 and CDR2 were assigned from the germline V gene (reference sequence) as GTSNPN and SVGIG. Trimming accounts for 1 base at V and 3 bases at J, while the number of junction bases matched to no gene is 2. Study-wide findings and limitations: Richness in tumors resected after neoadjuvant therapy showed a positive correlation with pretherapy blood TCR richness (Spearman R ≈ 0.79). A small number of samples was subjected to TCR sequencing. Resected tumors had greater TCR richness and clonality than tumor-adjacent uninvolved lung, and increases were observed in more dual-therapy-treated tumors. No significant correlation was found between TCR clonality and pathologic tumor regression, and only one major-pathologic-response sample was available for the clonality analysis. From pretherapy to surgery, tumor T-cell richness and clonality increased in three of three dual-therapy tumors but in only two of four nivolumab-treated tumors.

As concerns this clone: It has no known antigen specificity. Per-nucleotide qualities are absent, and no much larger clonotype sits a single base away.

The sample in question was tumor tissue, obtained after neoadjuvant nivolumab, alone or with ipilimumab, at or shortly before surgery. The sequence links TRBV30 to TRBJ1-2; a stretch of 7 junction bases matches TRBD1. The TCR sequence derives from an adult with non-small cell lung cancer. The sequenced DNA is TGTGCCTGGAGTGGACAGGGATACTATGGCTACACCTTC. Translation gives CAWSGQGYYGYTF.